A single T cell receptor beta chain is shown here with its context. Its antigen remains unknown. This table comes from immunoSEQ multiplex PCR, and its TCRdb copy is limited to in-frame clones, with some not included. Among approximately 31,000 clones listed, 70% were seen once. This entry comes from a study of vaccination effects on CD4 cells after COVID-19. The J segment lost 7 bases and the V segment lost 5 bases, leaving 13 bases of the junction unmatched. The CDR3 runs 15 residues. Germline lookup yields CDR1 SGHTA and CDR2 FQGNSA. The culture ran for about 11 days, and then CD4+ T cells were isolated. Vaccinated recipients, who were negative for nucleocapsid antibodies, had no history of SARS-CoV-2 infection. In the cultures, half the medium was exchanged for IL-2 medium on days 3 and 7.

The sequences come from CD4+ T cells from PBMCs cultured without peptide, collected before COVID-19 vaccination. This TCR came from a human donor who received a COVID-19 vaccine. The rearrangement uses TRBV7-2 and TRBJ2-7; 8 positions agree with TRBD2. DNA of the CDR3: TGTGCCAGCAGCCGCGAGGGGACTAGTATTGCGGAGCAGTACTTC. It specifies CASSREGTSIAEQYF.